Below are 18 T cell receptor beta chains sequenced from a single sample in a study of blood T cell repertoires in COVID-19. Measured with immunoSEQ multiplex PCR; TCRdb has only the in-frame clones, and not every one. The table records more than 200,000 clones, 80% to 90% of them present only once. Material: peripheral blood. These receptors all stem from a man younger than 45 with COVID-19, enrolled during active disease.

The sample holds a few counts of this clone. The V gene is TRBV15, the J gene TRBJ1-5; maybe TRBD1 (6 bases). V was clipped by 0 bases and J by 3 bases, with 12 bases between them. The germline CDR1 and CDR2 sequences are LNHNV and YYDKDF (reference sequence). The CDR3 totals 16 residues. Written as DNA, the CDR3 is TGTGCCACCAGCAGAGATTGGACAGAACTCAATCAGCCCCAGCATTTT. It yields the protein CATSRDWTELNQPQHF.

This clone was counted a single time. This chain connects TRBV7-2 to TRBJ2-7; D gene uncertain. The CDR3 has 13 residues. Germline V gene lookup returns CDR1 SGHTA and CDR2 FQGNSA. V was shortened by 1 base and J by 7 bases, with 11 bases between the two germline ends. CDR3 sequence (DNA): TGTGCCAGCAGCTTAGATCTCAGAGGAGAGCAGTACTTC. Protein sequence: CASSLDLRGEQYF.

The gene calls are TRBV6-6 and TRBJ2-2; a possible D gene is TRBD2 (5 bases). Germline lookup yields CDR1 MNHNY and CDR2 SVGAGI (reference sequence). CDR3 length: 12 amino acids. V dropped 7 bases and J dropped 5 bases, with 8 bases sitting between them. The CDR3 DNA reads as TGTGCCAGCACCCGGGAAACCGGGGAGCTGTTTTTT. Protein product: CASTRETGELFF.

The J gene is TRBJ2-1, the V gene TRBV5-1; 8 nucleotides line up with TRBD1. The J segment lost 8 bases and the V segment lost 2 bases, leaving 6 bases of the junction unmatched. Germline values: CDR1 SGHRS, CDR2 YFSETQ. This CDR3 has 14 residues. The CDR3 loop reads CASSLRTGRDEQFF. CDR3 nucleotide sequence: TGCGCCAGCAGCTTAAGGACAGGGCGCGATGAGCAGTTCTTC.

The chain uses TRBV5-6 and TRBJ1-5; D possibly corresponds to TRBD1 (5 bases). Germline V gene sequence: CDR1 SGHDT, CDR2 YYEEEE. Trimming removed 0 bases at V and 4 bases at J, with 14 bases between. The CDR3 is 16 residues long. CDR3 DNA sequence: TGTGCCAGCAGCTTGGACGGGGGATTAGGGAATCAGCCCCAGCATTTT. Translation gives CASSLDGGLGNQPQHF.

V usage is TRBV9 and J usage is TRBJ1-3, with TRBD1 as a possible D gene (5 bases). The CDR3 is 18 amino acids. With 0 bases removed from V and 0 bases from J, the gap between germline ends came to 16 bases. The germline CDR1 and CDR2 sequences are SGDLS and YYNGEE. DNA of the CDR3: TGTGCCAGCAGCGTAGTAGACCGGGGGGAAAGCTCTGGAAACACCATATATTTT. As protein: CASSVVDRGESSGNTIYF.

The chain couples TRBV6-1 to TRBJ1-2; no definite D call. The germline CDR1 and CDR2 sequences are MNHNS and SASEGT. V was shortened by 0 bases and J by 8 bases, with 13 bases between the two germline ends. The CDR3 is 14 amino acids. For the CDR3, the DNA is TGTGCCAGCAGTGAAGCGCCGATCGCGGGGGGCTACACCTTC. This gives the protein CASSEAPIAGGYTF.

CDR3 nucleotides: TGTGCCAGTAGTGCCCAGTACCGGGACACCTACGAGCAGTACTTC. Protein product: CASSAQYRDTYEQYF. The V call is TRBV19, the J call TRBJ2-7; TRBD1 is a possible D gene (6 bases). The V gene lost 5 bases and the J gene lost 2 bases, with 16 bases spanning the gap. The CDR3 covers 15 residues. Germline loops: CDR1 LNHDA, CDR2 SQIVND (reference sequence).

The chain joins TRBV19 to TRBJ2-7; TRBD1 matches 9 bases. The CDR3 has 12 amino acids. J was trimmed by 3 bases and V by 8 bases; bases with no gene match: 2. CDR1 is LNHDA, CDR2 SQIVND, per germline (reference sequence). CDR3 residues: CASGQGSYEQYF. The CDR3 DNA follows: TGTGCCAGTGGACAGGGGAGCTACGAGCAGTACTTC.

The count of this clone is one. This sequence joins TRBV5-1 and TRBJ1-1; possibly TRBD1 for D (6 bases). This CDR3 contains 15 residues. Deletions cut 4 bases from V and 5 bases from J, with 18 bases between. The germline V gene encodes CDR1 SGHRS and CDR2 YFSETQ. The CDR3 DNA reads TGCGCCAGCAGCCTATTGCAAGGGGGAAGGACTGAAGCTTTCTTT. This sequence encodes CASSLLQGGRTEAFF.

The chain links TRBV19 to TRBJ2-2, with 10 bases aligning to TRBD2. With 1 base clipped from V and 6 bases from J, the junction kept 5 bases outside the gene matches. This CDR3 region has 16 residues. Germline CDR1 reads LNHDA; CDR2 reads SQIVND (reference sequence). CDR3 nucleotides: TGTGCCAGTAGTATAGCAGCGGGAGGGCCCTCCGGGGAGCTGTTTTTT. It codes for CASSIAAGGPSGELFF.

The chain recombines TRBV24-1 with TRBJ2-2; TRBD1 aligns across 8 bases. This CDR3 is 16 amino acids long. Losses at the gene ends were 3 bases for V and 3 bases for J; bases not matched to a gene: 5. CDR1 is KGHDR and CDR2 is SFDVKD in the germline V gene. CDR3 amino acids: CATSDMEQGDTGELFF. The CDR3 nucleotides are TGTGCCACCAGTGATATGGAACAGGGGGACACCGGGGAGCTGTTTTTT.

This chain connects TRBV6-5 to TRBJ1-1; D is unclear. The V end lost 8 bases, the J end lost 9 bases, and 22 bases lay between the germline ends. The CDR3 extends over 14 amino acids. CDR1 and CDR2 (germline): MNHEY, SVGAGI. Written as DNA, the CDR3 is TGTGCCAGCCAGACAATGCAAAGACACGGTAAAGCTTTCTTT. It yields the protein CASQTMQRHGKAFF.

This chain links TRBV7-8 with TRBJ2-7; TRBD2 matches at 7 bases. V lost 3 bases, J lost 3 bases, and 5 bases stayed unmatched. CDR3 length: 14 residues. Germline V gene sequence: CDR1 SGHVS, CDR2 FQNEAQ. CDR3 protein: CASSLIGEGYEQYF. The CDR3 DNA reads as TGTGCCAGCAGCTTGATAGGGGAGGGCTACGAGCAGTACTTC.

V and J are TRBV4-3 and TRBJ1-2; D unresolved. CDR1 and CDR2 from the germline V gene are LGHNA and YSLEER. This CDR3 comprises 14 residues. V lost 1 base to trimming and J lost 2 bases, with 8 bases between them. The CDR3 protein is CASSQGQFNYGYTF. The CDR3 nucleotides read TGCGCCAGCAGCCAAGGCCAGTTCAACTATGGCTACACCTTC.

The V gene is TRBV30, the J gene TRBJ2-7, with TRBD2 identical over 7 bases. V lost 2 bases and J lost 3; bases outside the gene matches: 7. The CDR3 consists of 14 residues. The germline V gene encodes CDR1 GTSNPN and CDR2 SVGIG (reference sequence). The chain's CDR3 is CAWSYGSGLYEQYF. The CDR3 bases are TGTGCCTGGAGTTATGGTAGCGGGCTCTACGAGCAGTACTTC.

The V and J genes are TRBV10-3 and TRBJ1-1; the D gene is possibly TRBD1 (5 bases). The CDR3 totals 15 residues. V was shortened by 6 bases and J by 1 base, with 15 bases between the two germline ends. The germline V gene has CDR1 ENHRY and CDR2 SYGVKD. The CDR3, as DNA: TGTGCCATCAGCCCCGGGGGGAGGGGGAACACTGAAGCTTTCTTT. Translated: CAISPGGRGNTEAFF.

The V call is TRBV6-5, the J call TRBJ1-3; D might be TRBD1 (6 bases). The CDR3 extends over 15 amino acids. Trimming stripped 5 bases from V and 2 bases from J, with 13 bases between. The germline CDR1 and CDR2 sequences are MNHEY and SVGAGI. The chain's CDR3 is CASSQQGTTGNTIYF. In DNA, the CDR3 is TGTGCCAGCAGTCAACAGGGAACGACTGGAAACACCATATATTTT.